This T cell receptor (beta chain) was sequenced during a study of blood T cells in healthy people across ages (dated by TCRdb to between 2015 and 2017). General notes on the study: In model experiments, template switching captured about one uniquely barcoded TCR beta cDNA molecule for every two T cells. Age-related changes in TCR beta repertoire diversity were measured in the study by deep sequencing normalized with unique cDNA molecular identifiers. The donors were divided into four age groups: young (average approximately 15 years), middle-aged (about 41), aged (approximately 59) and long-lived (roughly 86). To avoid experimental bias, donors of different ages were randomly spread across the sequencing lanes. Two additional independent replicas of 1 million unique cDNA reads from the same blood draw were analyzed for two donors (one aged 18 to 30 and one aged 80 or older).

Study-wide conclusions, independent of this receptor: As age increased, observed TCR beta diversity per million T cells dropped in a roughly linear way, and a significant reduction was already evident by age about 40. The percentage of naive T cells measured by flow cytometry correlated strongly with observed TCR beta diversity. Estimates of total diversity based on one million sequenced T cells were considered lower bounds and underestimates. Donor CMV infection status was unknown, potentially confounding age-related changes in expanded clonotypes. Because profiling used bulk unsorted PBMCs, naive and antigen-experienced compartments could not be compared conclusively. Compared with the aged group, the long-lived group had more naive CD4+ T cells, fewer expanded clones and increased TCR diversity, suggesting age selection.

Systemically healthy Caucasian individuals from Russia, 35 to 50 in total and aged roughly 6 to 100 years, were included as donors. Each donor gave around 9.5 milliliters of peripheral blood, collected into EDTA-treated Vacutainer tubes. PBMCs were isolated by Ficoll-Paque density-gradient centrifugation, with at least 6 million obtained per sample. Total RNA was extracted from PBMCs with Trizol reagent, with at least 5.5 micrograms obtained per sample. The percentages of naive CD45RAhigh/CD27high T cells were determined by flow cytometry on a PBMC aliquot from every donor. For CDR1 and CDR2, the germline V gene lists SGHRS and YFSETQ. The CDR3 measures 14 amino acids from cysteine to phenylalanine. Only CDR3 DNA remains: 42 bases, in frame from the first base. V trim: 3 bases; J trim: 2 bases; unmatched bases: 3. Libraries were prepared through 5' RACE. TCRdb shows the sequencer as Illumina HiSeq 2500. A second PCR of roughly 7 to 11 cycles was performed with a sample-barcoded 5' primer and a J-beta primer mix. Each TCR beta cDNA molecule received a unique molecular identifier from a template-switch 5' adaptor carrying 12 random nucleotides. Each sample yielded at least 3 million CDR3-containing paired-end reads. The Mint cDNA synthesis kit, primed by a TRBC-specific oligonucleotide, was used to synthesize first-strand cDNA from all RNA. Following uracil-DNA glycosylase treatment, a first 18-cycle PCR with universal primers M1SS and BC2_uni_R was performed on all cDNA. Per the source publication's procedure: Each sample was normalized by randomly selecting 1 million high-quality reads, each carrying a distinct molecular identifier. Reads with shared molecular identifiers were discarded instead of being binned into consensus sequences. CDR3 identification, clonotype clustering and error correction used MiTCR with a Q25 quality threshold and the strictest error-elimination algorithm. Lower-bound total TCR beta diversity was estimated with a nonparametric unseen species model using Euler transformation. The public reads were quality trimmed at Q25 with fastp and then assembled into clones with MiXCR by TCRdb, keeping productive beta chains. Entries are consolidated by CDR3 protein sequence, retaining the most common genes and DNA. For this entry, the V and J calls and clone size follow TCRdb and not the study's own pipeline. Here the sample has approximately 1.5 million distinct CDR3 sequences; roughly 32% occur a single time. The ten biggest clones cover around 11% of the sample.

At least ten counts were recorded for this clonotype. It has no known antigen specificity. There are no base qualities to consult, and no much larger clone falls within one base. The material sequenced was blood. The sequence derives from a woman in her thirties in good health. The sequence links TRBV5-1 to TRBJ2-5; 8 bases in the junction line up with TRBD1. The nucleotide sequence is given as TGCGCCAGCAGCTACCGGGACAGGCAAGAGACCCAGTACTTC. It specifies CASSYRDRQETQYF.